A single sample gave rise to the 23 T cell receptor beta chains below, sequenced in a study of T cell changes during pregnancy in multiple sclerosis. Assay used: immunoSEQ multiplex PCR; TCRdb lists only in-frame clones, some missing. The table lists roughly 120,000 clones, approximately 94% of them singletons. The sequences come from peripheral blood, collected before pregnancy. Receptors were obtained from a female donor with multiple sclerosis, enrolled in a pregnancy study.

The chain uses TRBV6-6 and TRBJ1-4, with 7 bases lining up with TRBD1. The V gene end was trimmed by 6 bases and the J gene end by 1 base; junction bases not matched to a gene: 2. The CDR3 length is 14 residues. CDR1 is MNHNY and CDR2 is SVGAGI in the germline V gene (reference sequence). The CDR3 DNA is TGTGCCAGCAGCTACAGGGGAACTAATGAAAAACTGTTTTTT. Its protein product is CASSYRGTNEKLFF.

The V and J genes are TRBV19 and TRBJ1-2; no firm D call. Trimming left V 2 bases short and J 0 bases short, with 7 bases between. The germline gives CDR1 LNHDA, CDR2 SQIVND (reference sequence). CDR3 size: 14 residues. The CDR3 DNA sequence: TGTGCCAGTAGTATATCGGGGTCTAACTATGGCTACACCTTC. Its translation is CASSISGSNYGYTF.

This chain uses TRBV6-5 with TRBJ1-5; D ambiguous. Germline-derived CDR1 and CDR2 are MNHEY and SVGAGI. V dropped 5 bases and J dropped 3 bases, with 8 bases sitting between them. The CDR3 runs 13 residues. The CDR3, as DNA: TGTGCCAGCAGTACAGAATTCAATCAGCCCCAGCATTTT. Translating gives CASSTEFNQPQHF.

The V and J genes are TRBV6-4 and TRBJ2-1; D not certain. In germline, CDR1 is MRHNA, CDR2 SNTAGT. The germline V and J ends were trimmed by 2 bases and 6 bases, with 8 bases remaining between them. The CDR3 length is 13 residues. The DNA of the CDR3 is TGTGCCAGCAGTGACAACTCCCTCAATGAGCAGTTCTTC. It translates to CASSDNSLNEQFF.

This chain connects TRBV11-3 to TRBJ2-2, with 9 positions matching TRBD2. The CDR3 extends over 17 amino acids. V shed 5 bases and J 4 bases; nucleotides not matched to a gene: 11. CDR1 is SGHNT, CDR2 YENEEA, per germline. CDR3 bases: TGTGCCAGCAGCCGCGGGGGGGGACAAAGGGTCACCGGGGAGCTGTTTTTT. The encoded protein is CASSRGGGQRVTGELFF.

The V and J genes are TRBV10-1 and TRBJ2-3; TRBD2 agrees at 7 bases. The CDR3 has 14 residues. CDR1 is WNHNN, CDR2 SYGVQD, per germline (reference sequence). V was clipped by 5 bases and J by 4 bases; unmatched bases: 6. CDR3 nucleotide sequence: TGCGCCAGCAGTCGCGGGAGCCCCCCAGATACGCAGTATTTT. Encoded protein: CASSRGSPPDTQYF.

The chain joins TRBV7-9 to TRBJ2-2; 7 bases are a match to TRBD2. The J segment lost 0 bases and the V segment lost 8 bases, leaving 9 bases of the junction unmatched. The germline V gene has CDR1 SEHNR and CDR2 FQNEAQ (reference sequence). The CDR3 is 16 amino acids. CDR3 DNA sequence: TGTGCCAGCCTGACTTCTGGGGGGGCGAACACCGGGGAGCTGTTTTTT. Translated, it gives CASLTSGGANTGELFF.

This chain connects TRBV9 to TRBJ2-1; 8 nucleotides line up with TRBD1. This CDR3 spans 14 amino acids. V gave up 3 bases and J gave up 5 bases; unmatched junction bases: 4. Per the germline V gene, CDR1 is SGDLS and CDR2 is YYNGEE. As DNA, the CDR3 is TGTGCCAGCAGCGCCACAGGGGGGCACAATGAGCAGTTCTTC. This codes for CASSATGGHNEQFF.

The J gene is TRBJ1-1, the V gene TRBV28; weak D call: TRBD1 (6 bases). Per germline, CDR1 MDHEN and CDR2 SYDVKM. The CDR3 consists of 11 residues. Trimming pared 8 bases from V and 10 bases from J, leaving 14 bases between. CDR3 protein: CASGFTRGAFF. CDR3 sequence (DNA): TGTGCCAGCGGGTTTACCAGGGGAGCTTTCTTT.

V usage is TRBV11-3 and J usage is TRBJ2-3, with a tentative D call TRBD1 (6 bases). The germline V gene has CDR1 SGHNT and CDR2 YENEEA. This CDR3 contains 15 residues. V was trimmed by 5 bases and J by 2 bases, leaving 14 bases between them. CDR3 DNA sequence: TGTGCCAGCAGCCTGACAGGTTGGGTCACAGATACGCAGTATTTT. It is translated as CASSLTGWVTDTQYF.

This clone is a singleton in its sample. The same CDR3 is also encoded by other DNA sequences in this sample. CDR3 nucleotides: TGTGCCAGCAGTTTAGACAGAGAGAACACTGAAGCTTTCTTT. Translation gives CASSLDRENTEAFF. The J gene is TRBJ1-1, the V gene TRBV27, with D perhaps matching TRBD1 (5 bases). Trimming stripped 2 bases from V and 1 base from J, with 8 bases between. Germline CDR1 is MNHEY and CDR2 is SMNVEV (reference sequence). CDR3 length equals 14 residues.

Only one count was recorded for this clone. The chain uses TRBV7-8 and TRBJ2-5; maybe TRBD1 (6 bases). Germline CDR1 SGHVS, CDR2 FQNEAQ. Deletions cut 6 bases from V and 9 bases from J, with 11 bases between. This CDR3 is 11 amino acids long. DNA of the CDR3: TGTGCCAGCAGTCGAGGGGGAGCCCAGTACTTC. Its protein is CASSRGGAQYF.

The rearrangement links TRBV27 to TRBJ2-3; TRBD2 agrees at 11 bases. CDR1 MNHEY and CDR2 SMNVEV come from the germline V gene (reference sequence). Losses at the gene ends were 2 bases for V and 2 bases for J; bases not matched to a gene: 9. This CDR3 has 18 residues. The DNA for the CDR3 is TGTGCCAGCAGTTTAGAATCCGCTAGCGGGAGGCCCACAGATACGCAGTATTTT. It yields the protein CASSLESASGRPTDTQYF.

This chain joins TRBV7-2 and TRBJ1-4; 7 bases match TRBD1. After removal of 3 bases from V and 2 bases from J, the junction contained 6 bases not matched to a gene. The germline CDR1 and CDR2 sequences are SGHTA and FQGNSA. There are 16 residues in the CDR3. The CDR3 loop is CASSLATGYTNEKLFF. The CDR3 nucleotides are TGTGCCAGCAGCTTGGCGACAGGGTACACTAATGAAAAACTGTTTTTT.

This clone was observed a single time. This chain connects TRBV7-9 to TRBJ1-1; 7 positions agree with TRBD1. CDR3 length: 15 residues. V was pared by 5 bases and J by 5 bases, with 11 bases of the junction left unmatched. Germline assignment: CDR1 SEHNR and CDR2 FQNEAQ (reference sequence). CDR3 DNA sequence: TGTGCCAGCAGCCCCCGACAGGGAGTGAGGACTGAAGCTTTCTTT. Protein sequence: CASSPRQGVRTEAFF.

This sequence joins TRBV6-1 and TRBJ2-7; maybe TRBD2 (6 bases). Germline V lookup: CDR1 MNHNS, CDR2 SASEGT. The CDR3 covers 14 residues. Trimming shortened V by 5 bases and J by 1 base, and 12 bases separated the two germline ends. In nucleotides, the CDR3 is TGTGCCAGCAGTCCCCGGGGGACGTCCTACGAGCAGTACTTC. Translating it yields CASSPRGTSYEQYF.

The CDR3 region is CASSSRDSSYEQYF. DNA of the CDR3: TGTGCCAGCTCCTCCCGGGACAGCTCCTACGAGCAGTACTTC. The chain uses TRBV18 and TRBJ2-7; TRBD1 matches at 7 bases. The CDR3 is 14 amino acids. CDR1 is KGHSH, CDR2 LQKENI, per germline. V was clipped by 6 bases and J by 0 bases; unmatched bases: 5.

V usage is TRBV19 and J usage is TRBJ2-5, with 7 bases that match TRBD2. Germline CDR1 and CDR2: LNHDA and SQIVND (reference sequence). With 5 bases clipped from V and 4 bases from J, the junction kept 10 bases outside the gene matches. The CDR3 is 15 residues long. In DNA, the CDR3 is TGTGCCAGTAGTTCGTCAAGCGGGGAATTAGAGACCCAGTACTTC. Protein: CASSSSSGELETQYF.

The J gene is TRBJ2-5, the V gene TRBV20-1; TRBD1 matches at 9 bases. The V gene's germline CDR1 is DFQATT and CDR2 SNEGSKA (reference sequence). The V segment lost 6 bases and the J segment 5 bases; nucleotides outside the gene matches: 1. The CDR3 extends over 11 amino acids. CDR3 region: CSATGGETQYF. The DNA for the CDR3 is TGCAGTGCGACAGGGGGGGAGACCCAGTACTTC.

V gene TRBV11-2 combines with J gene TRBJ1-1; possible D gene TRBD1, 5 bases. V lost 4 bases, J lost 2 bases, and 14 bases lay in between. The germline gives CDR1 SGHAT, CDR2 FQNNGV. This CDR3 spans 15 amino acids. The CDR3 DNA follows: TGTGCCAGCAGCTCCCTACGGGGGGAAAACACTGAAGCTTTCTTT. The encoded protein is CASSSLRGENTEAFF.

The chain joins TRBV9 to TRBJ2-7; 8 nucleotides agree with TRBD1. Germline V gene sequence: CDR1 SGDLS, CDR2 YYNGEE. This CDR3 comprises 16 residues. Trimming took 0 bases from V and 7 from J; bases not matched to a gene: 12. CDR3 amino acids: CASSVVGTGPLGEQYF. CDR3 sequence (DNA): TGTGCCAGCAGCGTAGTCGGGACAGGTCCACTGGGGGAGCAGTACTTC.

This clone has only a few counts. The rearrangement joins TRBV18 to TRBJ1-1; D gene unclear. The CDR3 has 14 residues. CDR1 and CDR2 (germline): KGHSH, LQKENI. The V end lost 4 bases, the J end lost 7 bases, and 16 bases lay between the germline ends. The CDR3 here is CASSLKDAEGEAFF. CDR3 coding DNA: TGTGCCAGCTCACTTAAAGACGCGGAAGGTGAAGCTTTCTTT.

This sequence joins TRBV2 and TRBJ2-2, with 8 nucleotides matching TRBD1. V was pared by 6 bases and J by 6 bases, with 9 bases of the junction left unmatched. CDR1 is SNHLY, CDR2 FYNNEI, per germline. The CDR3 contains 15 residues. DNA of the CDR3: TGTGCCAGCAGAGGGCAGGGACAGGTCGCCGGGGAGCTGTTTTTT. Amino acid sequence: CASRGQGQVAGELFF.